What follows describes a single TCR beta chain. Its antigen remains unidentified. CDR3 length equals 13 residues. Deletions cut 10 bases from V and 3 bases from J, with 12 bases between. Germline assignment: CDR1 KGHDR and CDR2 SFDVKD. This entry is derived from a study of CD8 T cells in ankylosing spondylitis. Study-wide findings and caveats: A CD8+ phenotype characterized the disease-linked clones, which were relatively rare in peripheral blood. Among TCR beta sequences, a motif of under 10 highly homologous variants appeared characteristic of ankylosing spondylitis blood. Before this, some motif variants had been reported in reactive arthritis synovial fluid and blood.

TCRdb reprocessed the 5' RACE reads via MiXCR and lists one record per CDR3 protein. The sample lists fewer than 500,000 distinct CDR3 sequences, about 25% occurring once. The chain combines TRBV24-1 with TRBJ1-5, with D perhaps matching TRBD1 (6 bases). The clonotype comes from a male donor with ankylosing spondylitis. Sequencing was carried out using blood, either unsorted or a sorted T cell fraction (not recorded which). CDR3 nucleotides: TGTGCCACTCGGGCGGGGGCCAATCAGCCCCAGCATTTT. It is translated as CATRAGANQPQHF.